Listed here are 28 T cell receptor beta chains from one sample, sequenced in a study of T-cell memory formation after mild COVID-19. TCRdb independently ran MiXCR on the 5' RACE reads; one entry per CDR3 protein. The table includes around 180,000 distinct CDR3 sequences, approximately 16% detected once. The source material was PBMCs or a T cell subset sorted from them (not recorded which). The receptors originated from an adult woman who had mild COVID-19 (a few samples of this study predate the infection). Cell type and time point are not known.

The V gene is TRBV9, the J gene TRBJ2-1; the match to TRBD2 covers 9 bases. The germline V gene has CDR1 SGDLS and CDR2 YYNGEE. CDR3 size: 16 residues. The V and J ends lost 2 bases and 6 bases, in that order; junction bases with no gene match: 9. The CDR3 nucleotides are TGTGCCAGCAGCGTCGAGGGCGGGAGGGCCGGCAATGAGCAGTTCTTC. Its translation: CASSVEGGRAGNEQFF.

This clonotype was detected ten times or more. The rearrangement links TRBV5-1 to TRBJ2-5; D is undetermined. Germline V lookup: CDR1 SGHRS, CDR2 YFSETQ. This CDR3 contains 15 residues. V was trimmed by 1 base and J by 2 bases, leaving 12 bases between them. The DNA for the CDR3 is TGCGCCAGCAGCTTGACCAGCGCGAGGCAAGAGACCCAGTACTTC. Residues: CASSLTSARQETQYF.

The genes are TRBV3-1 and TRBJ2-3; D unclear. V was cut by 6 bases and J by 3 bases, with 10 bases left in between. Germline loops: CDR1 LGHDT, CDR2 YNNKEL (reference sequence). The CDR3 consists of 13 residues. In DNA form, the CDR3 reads TGTGCCAGCAGACAGCAAGTGACAGATACGCAGTATTTT. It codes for CASRQQVTDTQYF.

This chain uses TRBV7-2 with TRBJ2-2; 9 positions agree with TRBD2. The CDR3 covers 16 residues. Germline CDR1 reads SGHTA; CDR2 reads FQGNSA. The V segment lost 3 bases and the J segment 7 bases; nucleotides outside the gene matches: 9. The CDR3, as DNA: TGTGCCAGCAGCTTTAGGGCCGCTAGCGGGGTCGGGGAGCTGTTTTTT. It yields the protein CASSFRAASGVGELFF. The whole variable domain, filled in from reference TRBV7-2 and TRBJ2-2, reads GAGVSQSPSNKVTEKGKDVELRCDPISGHTALYWYRQSLGQGLEFLIYFQGNSAPDKSGLPSDRFSAERTGGSVSTLTIQRTQQEDSAVYLCASSFRAASGVGELFFGEGSRLTVL.

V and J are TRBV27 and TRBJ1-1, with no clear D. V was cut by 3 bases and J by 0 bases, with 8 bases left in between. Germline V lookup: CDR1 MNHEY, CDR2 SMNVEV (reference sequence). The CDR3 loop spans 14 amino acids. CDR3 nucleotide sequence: TGTGCCAGCAGTTTTTCTGGGGTGAACACTGAAGCTTTCTTT. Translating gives CASSFSGVNTEAFF.

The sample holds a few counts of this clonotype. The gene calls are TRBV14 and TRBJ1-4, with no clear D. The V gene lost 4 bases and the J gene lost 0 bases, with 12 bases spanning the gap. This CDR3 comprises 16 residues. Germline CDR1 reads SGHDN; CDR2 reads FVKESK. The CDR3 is CASSLFLGTTNEKLFF. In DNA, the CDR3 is TGTGCCAGCAGCCTCTTCCTTGGGACAACTAATGAAAAACTGTTTTTT.

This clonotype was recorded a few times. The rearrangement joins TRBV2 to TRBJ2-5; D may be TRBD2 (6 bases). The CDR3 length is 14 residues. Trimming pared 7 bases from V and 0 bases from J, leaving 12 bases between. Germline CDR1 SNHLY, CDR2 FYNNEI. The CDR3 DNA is TGTGCCAGCATTCCCCGGGACTACCAAGAGACCCAGTACTTC. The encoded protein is CASIPRDYQETQYF.

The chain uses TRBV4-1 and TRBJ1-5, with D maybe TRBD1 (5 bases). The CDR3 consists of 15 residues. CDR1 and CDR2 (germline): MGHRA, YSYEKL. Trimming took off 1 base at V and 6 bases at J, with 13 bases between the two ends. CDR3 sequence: CASSQAFPGSQPQHF. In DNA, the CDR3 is TGCGCCAGCAGCCAAGCCTTCCCAGGGAGTCAGCCCCAGCATTTT.

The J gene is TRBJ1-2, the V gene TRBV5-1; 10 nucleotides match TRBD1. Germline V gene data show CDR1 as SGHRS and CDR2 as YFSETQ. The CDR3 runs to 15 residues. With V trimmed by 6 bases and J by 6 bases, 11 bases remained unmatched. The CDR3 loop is CASTPQGQGTDGYTF. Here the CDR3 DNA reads TGCGCCAGCACCCCGCAGGGACAGGGGACGGATGGCTACACCTTC.

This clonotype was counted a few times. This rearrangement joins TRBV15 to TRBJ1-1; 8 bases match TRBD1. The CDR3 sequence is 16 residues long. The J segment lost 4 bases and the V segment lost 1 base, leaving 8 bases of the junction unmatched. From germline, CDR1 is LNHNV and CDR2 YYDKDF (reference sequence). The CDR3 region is CATSRGGTGGGTEAFF. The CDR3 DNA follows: TGTGCCACCAGCAGAGGTGGGACAGGTGGGGGCACTGAAGCTTTCTTT.

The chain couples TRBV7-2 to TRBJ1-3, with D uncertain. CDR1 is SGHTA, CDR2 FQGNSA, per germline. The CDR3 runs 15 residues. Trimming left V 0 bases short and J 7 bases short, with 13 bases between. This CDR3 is CASSLAEPVRNTIYF. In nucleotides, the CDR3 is TGTGCCAGCAGCTTAGCGGAGCCAGTAAGGAACACCATATATTTT.

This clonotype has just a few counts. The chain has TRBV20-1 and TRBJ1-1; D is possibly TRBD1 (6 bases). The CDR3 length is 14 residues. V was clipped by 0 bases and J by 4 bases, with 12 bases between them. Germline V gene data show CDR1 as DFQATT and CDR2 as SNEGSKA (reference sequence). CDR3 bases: TGCAGTGCTAGAGACTTCAGGGGAGGCACTGAAGCTTTCTTT. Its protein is CSARDFRGGTEAFF.

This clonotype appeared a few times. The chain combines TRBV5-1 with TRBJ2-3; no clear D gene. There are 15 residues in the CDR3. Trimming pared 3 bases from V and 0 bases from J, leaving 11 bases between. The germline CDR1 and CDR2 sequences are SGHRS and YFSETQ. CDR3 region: CASSSEPPSTDTQYF. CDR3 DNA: TGCGCCAGCAGCTCGGAACCTCCTAGCACAGATACGCAGTATTTT.

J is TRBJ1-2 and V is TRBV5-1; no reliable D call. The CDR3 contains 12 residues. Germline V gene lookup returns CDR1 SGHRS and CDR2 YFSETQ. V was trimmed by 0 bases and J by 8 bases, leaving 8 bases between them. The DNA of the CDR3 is TGCGCCAGCAGCTTGGATCAGCTGGGCTACACCTTC. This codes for CASSLDQLGYTF.

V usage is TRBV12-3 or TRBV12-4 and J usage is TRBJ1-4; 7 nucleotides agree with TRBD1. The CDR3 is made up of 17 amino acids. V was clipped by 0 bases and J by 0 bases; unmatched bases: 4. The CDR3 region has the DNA TGTGCCAGCAGTTTAGCGGGGACAGCTTCAACTAATGAAAAACTGTTTTTT. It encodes CASSLAGTASTNEKLFF.

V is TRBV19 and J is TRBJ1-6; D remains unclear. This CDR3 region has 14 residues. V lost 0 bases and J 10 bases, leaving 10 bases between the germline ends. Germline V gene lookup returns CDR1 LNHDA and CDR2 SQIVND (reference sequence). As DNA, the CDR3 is TGTGCCAGTAGTATAGAGAGGGTTGGATCACCCCTCCACTTT. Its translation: CASSIERVGSPLHF.

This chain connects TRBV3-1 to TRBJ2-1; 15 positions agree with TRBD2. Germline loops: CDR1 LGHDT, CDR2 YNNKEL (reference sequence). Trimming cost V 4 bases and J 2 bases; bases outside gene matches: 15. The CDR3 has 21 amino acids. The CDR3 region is CASSPESKSWTSGGAYNEQFF. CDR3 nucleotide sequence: TGTGCCAGCAGCCCCGAATCCAAGTCCTGGACTAGCGGGGGGGCCTACAATGAGCAGTTCTTC.

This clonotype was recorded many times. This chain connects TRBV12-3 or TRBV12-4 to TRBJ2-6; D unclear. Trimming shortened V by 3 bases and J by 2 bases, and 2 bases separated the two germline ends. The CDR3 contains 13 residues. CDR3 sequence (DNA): TGTGCCAGCAGTTTCACTGGGGCCAACGTCCTGACTTTC. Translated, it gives CASSFTGANVLTF.

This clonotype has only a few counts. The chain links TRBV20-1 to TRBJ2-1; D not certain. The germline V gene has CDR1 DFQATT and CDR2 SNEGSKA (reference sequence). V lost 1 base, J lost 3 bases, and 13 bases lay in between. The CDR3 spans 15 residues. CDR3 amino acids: CSARGVGSDYNEQFF. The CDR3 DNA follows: TGCAGTGCTAGAGGAGTGGGATCTGACTACAATGAGCAGTTCTTC.

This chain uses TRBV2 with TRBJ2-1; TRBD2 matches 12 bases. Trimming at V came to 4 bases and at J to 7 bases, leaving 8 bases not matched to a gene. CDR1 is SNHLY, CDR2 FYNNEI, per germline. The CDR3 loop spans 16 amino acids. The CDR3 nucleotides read TGTGCCAGCAGTGCAAACTCGGGACTAGCGGGTAATGAGCAGTTCTTC. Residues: CASSANSGLAGNEQFF.

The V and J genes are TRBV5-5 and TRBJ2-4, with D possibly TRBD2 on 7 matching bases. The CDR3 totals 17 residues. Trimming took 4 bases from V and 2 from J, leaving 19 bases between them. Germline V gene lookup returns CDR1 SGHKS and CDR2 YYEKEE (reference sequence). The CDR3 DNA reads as TGTGCCAGCAGCCCCCGTCTGCCGGGGGGCCCCAAAAACATTCAGTACTTC. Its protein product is CASSPRLPGGPKNIQYF.

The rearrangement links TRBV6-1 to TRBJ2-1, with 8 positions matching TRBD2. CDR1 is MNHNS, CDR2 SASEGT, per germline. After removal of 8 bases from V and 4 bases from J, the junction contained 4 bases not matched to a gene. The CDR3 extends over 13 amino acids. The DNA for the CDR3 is TGTGCCAGCCAACTAGCGGTATACAATGAGCAGTTCTTC. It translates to CASQLAVYNEQFF.

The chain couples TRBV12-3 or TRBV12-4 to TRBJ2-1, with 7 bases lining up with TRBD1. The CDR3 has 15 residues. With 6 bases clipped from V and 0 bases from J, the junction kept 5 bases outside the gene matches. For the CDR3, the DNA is TGTGCCAGCAGCCGTAGGGACAGCTCCTACAATGAGCAGTTCTTC. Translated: CASSRRDSSYNEQFF.

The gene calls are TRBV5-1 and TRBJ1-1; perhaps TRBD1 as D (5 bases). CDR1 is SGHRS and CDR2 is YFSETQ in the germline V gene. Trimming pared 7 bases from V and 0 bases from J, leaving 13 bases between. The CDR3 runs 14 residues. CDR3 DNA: TGCGCCAGCCTCCCGGGGGTACTGAACACTGAAGCTTTCTTT. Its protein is CASLPGVLNTEAFF.

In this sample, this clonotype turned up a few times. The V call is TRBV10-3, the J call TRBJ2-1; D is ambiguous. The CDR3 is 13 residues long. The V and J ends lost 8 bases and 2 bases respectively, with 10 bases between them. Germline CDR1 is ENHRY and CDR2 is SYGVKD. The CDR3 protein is CAISVDPYNEQFF. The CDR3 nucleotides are TGTGCCATCTCCGTTGACCCCTACAATGAGCAGTTCTTC.

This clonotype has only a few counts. CDR3 nucleotide sequence: TGTGCCAGCAGCTCTATGGCGGCGGTTGAAAAACTGTTTTTT. It translates to CASSSMAAVEKLFF. The chain couples TRBV7-8 to TRBJ1-4, with D hard to call. Between the trimmed V and J ends, which lost 4 bases and 7 bases, there was a span of 13 bases. This CDR3 has 14 amino acids. CDR1 and CDR2 (germline): SGHVS, FQNEAQ.

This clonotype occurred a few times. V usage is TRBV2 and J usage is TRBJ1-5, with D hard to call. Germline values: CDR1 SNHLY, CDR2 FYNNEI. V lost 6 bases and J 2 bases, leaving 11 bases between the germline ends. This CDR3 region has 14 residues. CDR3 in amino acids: CASSVERGNQPQHF. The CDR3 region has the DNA TGTGCCAGCAGCGTGGAACGAGGCAATCAGCCCCAGCATTTT. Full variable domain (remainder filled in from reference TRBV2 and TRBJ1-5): EPEVTQTPSHQVTQMGQEVILRCVPISNHLYFYWYRQILGQKVEFLVSFYNNEISEKSEIFDDQFSVERPDGSNFTLKIRSTKLEDSAMYFCASSVERGNQPQHFGDGTRLSIL.

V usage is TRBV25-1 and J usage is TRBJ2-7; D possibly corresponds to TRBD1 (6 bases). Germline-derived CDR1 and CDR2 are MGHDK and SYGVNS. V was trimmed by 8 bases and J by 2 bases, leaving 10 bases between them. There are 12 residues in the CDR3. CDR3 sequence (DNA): TGTGCCAGCGGCAGGGGTGCCTACGAGCAGTACTTC. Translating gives CASGRGAYEQYF.